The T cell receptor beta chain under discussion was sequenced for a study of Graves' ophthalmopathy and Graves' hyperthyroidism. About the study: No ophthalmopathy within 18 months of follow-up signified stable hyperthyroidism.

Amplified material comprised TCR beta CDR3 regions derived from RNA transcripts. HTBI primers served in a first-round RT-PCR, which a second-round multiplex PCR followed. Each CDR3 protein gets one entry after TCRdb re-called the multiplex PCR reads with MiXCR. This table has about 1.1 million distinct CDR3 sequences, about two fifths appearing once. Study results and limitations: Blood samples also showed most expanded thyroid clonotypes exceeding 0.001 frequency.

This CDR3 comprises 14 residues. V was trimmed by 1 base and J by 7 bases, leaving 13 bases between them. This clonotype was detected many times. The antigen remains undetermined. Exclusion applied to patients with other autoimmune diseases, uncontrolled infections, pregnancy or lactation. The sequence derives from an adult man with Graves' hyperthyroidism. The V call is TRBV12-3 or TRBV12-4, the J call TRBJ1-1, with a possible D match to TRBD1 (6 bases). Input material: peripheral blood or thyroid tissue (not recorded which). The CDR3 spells CASSLVVRGVEAFF. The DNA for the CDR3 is TGTGCCAGCAGTTTAGTTGTCAGGGGAGTTGAAGCTTTCTTT.